Sequencing of this TCR beta chain was carried out in a study of T-cell reconstitution after alpha-beta-depleted transplantation in children. This clonotype has only a few counts. The CDR3 is 13 amino acids. The V end was cut by 7 bases, the J end by 0 bases, with 8 bases between. Germline CDR1 reads MDHEN; CDR2 reads SYDVKM. Preparing the TCRbeta library involved the use of unique molecular identifiers. TCRdb analysed the PCR reads with MiXCR anew, one entry per CDR3 protein. The top ten clones hold 2% to 3% of a sample with around 370,000 distinct CDR3 sequences, about 9.4% of them seen once. Sequenced material: PBMCs from the stem cell graft donor, taken from the stem cell graft. This sequence was found in a human donor who donated a stem cell graft to a child with acute lymphoblastic leukemia. The V call is TRBV28, the J call TRBJ2-3; the D is unclear. CDR3 sequence (DNA): TGTGCCAGCACCGAGACTAGCACAGATACGCAGTATTTT. It specifies CASTETSTDTQYF.